This TCR beta chain was recovered during a study of blood T cells in healthy people across ages. The V end was cut by 6 bases, the J end by 4 bases, with 8 bases between. Germline CDR1 LGHDT, CDR2 YNNKEL (reference sequence). The CDR3 runs 12 residues. A second PCR of 7 to 11 cycles used a sample-barcoded 5' primer and a J-beta primer mix. Via MiXCR, TCRdb re-called the 5' RACE reads, giving one row per CDR3 protein. Among around 1,900,000 distinct CDR3 sequences listed, approximately 39% were seen once. The material sequenced was blood. The chain uses TRBV3-1 and TRBJ2-3, with D uncertain. This clonotype was sampled from a human donor in good health. The CDR3 here is CASSYLSDTQYF. The CDR3 coding sequence is TGTGCCAGCAGTTATTTGTCAGATACGCAGTATTTT.